What follows describes a single T cell receptor (beta chain). Its antigen is not known. The germline V gene has CDR1 MGHDK and CDR2 SYGVNS. This CDR3 is built from 15 residues. V was pared by 4 bases and J by 2 bases, with 12 bases between. This table comes from immunoSEQ multiplex PCR, and its TCRdb copy is limited to in-frame clones, with some not included. Of about 75,000 clones in the sample, around 80% were seen once. The data stem from a study of T cells in localized non-small cell lung cancer. Study-level results: Clonality of T cells reached its maximum in uninvolved adjacent lung, surpassing tumor. A median of roughly 52 of the top 100 tumor clones appeared in adjacent lung, which was paired and uninvolved. Longer overall survival accompanied higher blood T cell density.

The chain is built from TRBV25-1 and TRBJ2-1; weak D call: TRBD2 (6 bases). The input for sequencing was peripheral blood, taken before any cancer treatment. This clonotype originated in a female donor over 55 with stage I lung adenocarcinoma. This CDR3 is CASSAGSGPYNEQFF. The DNA for the CDR3 is TGTGCCAGCAGTGCCGGGAGTGGGCCCTACAATGAGCAGTTCTTC.